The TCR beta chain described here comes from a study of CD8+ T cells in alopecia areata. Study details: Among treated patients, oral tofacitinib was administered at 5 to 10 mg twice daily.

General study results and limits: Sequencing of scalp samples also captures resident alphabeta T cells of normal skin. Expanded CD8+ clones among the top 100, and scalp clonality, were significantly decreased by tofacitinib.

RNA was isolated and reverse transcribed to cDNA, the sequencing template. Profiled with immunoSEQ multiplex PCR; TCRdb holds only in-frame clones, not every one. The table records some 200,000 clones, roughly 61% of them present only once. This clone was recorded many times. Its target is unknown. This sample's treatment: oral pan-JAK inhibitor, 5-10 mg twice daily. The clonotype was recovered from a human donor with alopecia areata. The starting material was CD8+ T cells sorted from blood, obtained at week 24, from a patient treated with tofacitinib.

CDR3 nucleotides: TGTGCCAGCAGCCAGAGGGACCCCAGGACCCAGTACTTC. This encodes CASSQRDPRTQYF. V usage is TRBV7-9 and J usage is TRBJ2-5; D possibly matches TRBD1 or TRBD2 (5 bases each). V was cut by 5 bases and J by 7 bases, with 14 bases left in between. Germline V CDR1 and CDR2: SEHNR, FQNEAQ (reference sequence). The CDR3 spans 13 residues.